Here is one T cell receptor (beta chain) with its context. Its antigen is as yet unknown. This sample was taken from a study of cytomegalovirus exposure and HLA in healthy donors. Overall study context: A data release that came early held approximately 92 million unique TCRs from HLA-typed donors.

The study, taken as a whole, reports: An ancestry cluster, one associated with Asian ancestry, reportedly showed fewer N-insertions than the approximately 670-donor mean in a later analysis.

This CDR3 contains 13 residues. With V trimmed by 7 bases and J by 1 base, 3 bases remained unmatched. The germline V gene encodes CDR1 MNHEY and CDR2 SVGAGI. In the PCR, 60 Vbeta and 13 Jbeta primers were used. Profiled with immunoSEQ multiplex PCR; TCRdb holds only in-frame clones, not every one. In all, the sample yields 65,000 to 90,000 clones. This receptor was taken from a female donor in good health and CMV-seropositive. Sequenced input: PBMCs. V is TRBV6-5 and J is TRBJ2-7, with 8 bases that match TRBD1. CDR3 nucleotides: TGTGCCAGCACAAACAGGGGGTCCTACGAGCAGTACTTC. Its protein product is CASTNRGSYEQYF.